The clone carrying this TCR beta chain came up many times. Its target is not known. These data come from a study of early T cells in non-severe SARS-CoV-2 infection. Study summary: RNA in bulk from unsorted whole blood was sequenced, and chains were unpaired. Study-level results: Lookups in VDJdb leaned toward anti-spike CD8 responses and missed private and CD4 specificities.

Tagging with unique molecular identifiers was applied to individual cDNA molecules. TCRdb recomputed calls from the 5' RACE reads with MiXCR, one row per CDR3 protein. The data show 35,000 to 45,000 distinct CDR3 sequences, about 6% seen once. With 5 bases removed from V and 4 bases from J, the gap between germline ends came to 15 bases. Germline values: CDR1 SEHNR, CDR2 FQNEAQ (reference sequence). This CDR3 comprises 14 residues. This sequence originates from an adult who was a healthcare worker with PCR-confirmed SARS-CoV-2 infection or an uninfected control (not recorded which). Here the sequenced sample was whole blood, taken at baseline. The rearrangement joins TRBV7-9 to TRBJ2-7; D is possibly TRBD2 (5 bases). Written as DNA, the CDR3 is TGTGCCAGCAGCCGCGTCGGACTGACATACGAGCAGTACTTC. Translated: CASSRVGLTYEQYF. Complete variable domain (other parts from reference TRBV7-9 and TRBJ2-7): DTGVSQNPRHKITKRGQNVTFRCDPISEHNRLYWYRQTLGQGPEFLTYFQNEAQLEKSRLLSDRFSAERPKGSFSTLEIQRTEQGDSAMYLCASSRVGLTYEQYFGPGTRLTVT.